A single sample gave rise to the 24 T cell receptor beta chains below, sequenced in a study of T cell repertoires in cytomegalovirus infection. TCRdb itself ran the reads through MiXCR, one entry per CDR3 protein. This table holds more than 350,000 distinct CDR3 sequences, 31% found once. What was sequenced was PBMCs. These receptors originate from a human donor in good health (CMV status not recorded). Some clones in this sample may be carry-over from other donors' samples.

Remarks on this clonotype: A read error may explain this, as a much larger clone is one base away. This sequence joins TRBV28 and TRBJ2-7, with 9 bases aligning to TRBD1. Per germline, CDR1 MDHEN and CDR2 SYDVKM. The CDR3 has 13 residues. The trim removed 6 bases at V and 5 bases at J, leaving 5 bases unmatched. The CDR3 region is CASSGQGTHEQYF. The CDR3 DNA reads as TGTGCCAGCAGCGGACAGGGGACCCACGAGCAGTACTTC.

With respect to this clonotype: A much larger clone differs from this one at a single base, so this may be a read error. CDR3 in DNA: TGTGCCAGCAGTTTATATGGGGGGTGCTACACCTTC. This encodes CASSLYGGCYTF. The chain carries TRBV28 and TRBJ1-2; tentatively, D is TRBD1 (5 bases). This CDR3 has 12 residues. The V gene's germline CDR1 is MDHEN and CDR2 SYDVKM. V lost 1 base and J 9 bases, leaving 9 bases between the germline ends.

J is TRBJ2-1 and V is TRBV19; D call uncertain. This CDR3 comprises 16 residues. Trimming left V 3 bases short and J 1 base short, with 13 bases between. From germline, CDR1 is LNHDA and CDR2 SQIVND (reference sequence). CDR3 in DNA: TGTGCCAGTAGTATTAGTAATAGGCTGTCCTACAATGAGCAGTTCTTC. It specifies CASSISNRLSYNEQFF.

As to this clonotype: One end of the junction fails to match germline, which may point to a read error. The CDR3 region has the DNA TGTGCCAGTAGTACCGCTGGACAGGGGGGTCAGCCCCAGCGTTTT. Translating it yields CASSTAGQGGQPQRF. This chain connects TRBV19 to TRBJ1-5; 10 nucleotides agree with TRBD1. The germline CDR1 and CDR2 sequences are LNHDA and SQIVND (reference sequence). The CDR3 loop spans 15 amino acids.

About this clonotype itself: Possible read error: a much larger clone is one base away. The CDR3 nucleotides are TGTGCCAGCAGCTCCGACGGACATAATTCACCCCTCCACTTT. Amino acids: CASSSDGHNSPLHF. The V and J genes are TRBV7-8 and TRBJ1-6; D not certain. The CDR3 runs to 14 residues. Trimming left V 4 bases short and J 5 bases short, with 9 bases between. In germline, CDR1 is SGHVS, CDR2 FQNEAQ.

The chain recombines TRBV2 with TRBJ1-4; weak D call: TRBD1 (5 bases). V was shortened by 6 bases and J by 8 bases, with 19 bases between the two germline ends. This CDR3 is built from 15 residues. In germline, CDR1 is SNHLY, CDR2 FYNNEI. CDR3 loop: CASRGFGRVAEKLFF. The CDR3 DNA reads TGTGCCAGCAGGGGATTCGGCAGGGTGGCAGAAAAACTGTTTTTT.

This chain links TRBV18 with TRBJ2-1; D might be TRBD2 (6 bases). The V gene lost 3 bases and the J gene lost 0 bases, with 12 bases spanning the gap. In germline, CDR1 is KGHSH, CDR2 LQKENI. The CDR3 has 16 amino acids. The CDR3 sequence: CASSPRRGDSYNEQFF. In nucleotides, the CDR3 is TGTGCCAGCTCACCGCGGCGGGGTGACTCCTACAATGAGCAGTTCTTC.

Remarks on this clonotype: Likely a read error: the CDR3 ends without its conserved phenylalanine or tryptophan. The chain carries TRBV6-6 and TRBJ1-1; no clear D gene. CDR1 and CDR2 from the germline V gene are MNHNY and SVGAGI (reference sequence). V lost 6 bases to trimming and J lost 1 base, with 9 bases between them. The CDR3 contains 13 residues. CDR3 sequence (DNA): TGTGCCAGCAGCAAAACAAAGAACACTGAAGCTTTCTTG. Translated, it gives CASSKTKNTEAFL.

This clonotype was observed many times. The chain has TRBV11-2 and TRBJ2-7; maybe TRBD1 (5 bases). With 1 base removed from V and 11 bases from J, the gap between germline ends came to 15 bases. Germline V CDR1 and CDR2: SGHAT, FQNNGV. This CDR3 has 13 amino acids. The CDR3 protein is CASSLGVETEKYF. CDR3 in DNA: TGTGCCAGCAGCTTAGGTGTGGAGACAGAGAAGTACTTC.

The rearrangement links TRBV28 to TRBJ1-1; D remains ambiguous. Germline CDR1 is MDHEN and CDR2 is SYDVKM. V dropped 6 bases and J dropped 0 bases, with 11 bases sitting between them. The CDR3 is 14 residues long. CDR3 DNA: TGTGCCAGCAGGCCCTCTTTAATGAACACTGAAGCTTTCTTT. Translated, it gives CASRPSLMNTEAFF.

This clonotype was picked up a small number of times. The J gene is TRBJ1-5, the V gene TRBV12-3 or TRBV12-4; D remains unclear. V was trimmed by 3 bases and J by 4 bases, leaving 19 bases between them. This CDR3 contains 17 residues. Here the CDR3 reads CASSLAEGEFGNQPQHF. The CDR3 region has the DNA TGTGCCAGCAGTTTGGCAGAAGGAGAGTTCGGAAATCAGCCCCAGCATTTT.

This clonotype was counted only a few times. V is TRBV19 and J is TRBJ2-1; D unresolved. Germline lookup yields CDR1 LNHDA and CDR2 SQIVND (reference sequence). V was pared by 3 bases and J by 1 base, with 10 bases between. The CDR3 has 15 amino acids. DNA of the CDR3: TGTGCCAGTAGTATTCCGGGTGTGTCCTACAATGAGCAGTTCTTC. Its protein product is CASSIPGVSYNEQFF.

In its sample, this clonotype was seen many times. The chain links TRBV5-1 to TRBJ2-2; D is possibly TRBD1 or TRBD2 (5 bases each). The CDR3 consists of 14 residues. Trimming took off 2 bases at V and 5 bases at J, with 10 bases between the two ends. The germline V gene encodes CDR1 SGHRS and CDR2 YFSETQ. CDR3 amino acids: CASSLRGATGELFF. DNA of the CDR3: TGCGCCAGCAGCTTAAGAGGGGCGACCGGGGAGCTGTTTTTT.

The chain employs TRBV15 and TRBJ1-6, with 7 nucleotides matching TRBD1. The length of the CDR3 is 17 residues. V was pared by 0 bases and J by 6 bases, with 8 bases of the junction left unmatched. Germline assignment: CDR1 LNHNV and CDR2 YYDKDF (reference sequence). In DNA, the CDR3 is TGTGCCACCAGCAGAGATCCTAACAGGGGAGGTAATTCACCCCTCCACTTT. Its protein is CATSRDPNRGGNSPLHF.

The chain carries TRBV2 and TRBJ1-3, with no clear D. Germline CDR1 reads SNHLY; CDR2 reads FYNNEI. V was trimmed by 5 bases and J by 3 bases, leaving 8 bases between them. The CDR3 consists of 13 residues. CDR3 in DNA: TGTGCCAGCAGTCCTATTAATGGAAACACCATATATTTT. Amino acid sequence: CASSPINGNTIYF.

Concerning this clonotype: The junction departs from germline at one end; a sequencing error may be responsible. The chain carries TRBV7-2 and TRBJ2-7; 12 nucleotides line up with TRBD1. This CDR3 has 15 amino acids. Germline assignment: CDR1 SGHTA and CDR2 FQGNSA. The CDR3 is CARSIGGQGAYEPYF. CDR3 DNA: TGTGCCAGAAGCATAGGGGGACAGGGGGCCTACGAGCCGTACTTC.

The chain is built from TRBV6-6 and TRBJ2-1; D might be TRBD1 or TRBD2, each matching 5 bases. V was shortened by 6 bases and J by 0 bases, with 27 bases between the two germline ends. This CDR3 spans 20 amino acids. Germline values: CDR1 MNHNY, CDR2 SVGAGI (reference sequence). CDR3 protein: CASRGPGPPNSASSYNEQFF. CDR3 sequence (DNA): TGTGCCAGCAGGGGCCCGGGACCCCCCAATAGCGCGAGCTCCTACAATGAGCAGTTCTTC.

The J gene is TRBJ2-1, the V gene TRBV25-1; 11 bases line up with TRBD1. Germline CDR1 reads MGHDK; CDR2 reads SYGVNS. The CDR3 extends over 15 amino acids. The trim removed 5 bases at V and 8 bases at J, leaving 8 bases unmatched. CDR3 loop: CASSWDRGVEDEQFF. The CDR3 bases are TGTGCCAGCAGTTGGGACAGGGGGGTTGAGGATGAGCAGTTCTTC.

This clonotype has a count of ten or more. CDR3 protein: CASSSDRGLFF. CDR3 sequence (DNA): TGTGCCAGCAGTTCGGACAGGGGGCTCTTCTTT. This chain uses TRBV28 with TRBJ1-1; 11 positions agree with TRBD1. The CDR3 runs to 11 residues. Germline values: CDR1 MDHEN, CDR2 SYDVKM. The J segment lost 14 bases and the V segment lost 4 bases, leaving 3 bases of the junction unmatched. The full variable domain, in which reference TRBV28 and TRBJ1-1 provide the parts outside the CDR3, is DVKVTQSSRYLVKRTGEKVFLECVQDMDHENMFWYRQDPGLGLRLIYFSYDVKMKEKGDIPEGYSVSREKKERFSLILESASTNQTSMYLCASSSDRGLFFGQGTRLTVV.

This clonotype came up a few times. In nucleotides, the CDR3 is TGTGCCAGCAGCATCGGGACTAGCGTCTACAATGAGCAGTTCTTC. Residues: CASSIGTSVYNEQFF. The chain couples TRBV7-2 to TRBJ2-1; TRBD2 aligns across 10 bases. Unmatched junction bases numbered 4, after V lost 5 bases and J lost 3 bases. Germline CDR1 and CDR2: SGHTA and FQGNSA. CDR3 size: 15 residues.

The table lists this clonotype with a few counts. The chain couples TRBV27 to TRBJ1-6; TRBD1 aligns across 8 bases. The J segment lost 7 bases and the V segment lost 8 bases, leaving 10 bases of the junction unmatched. Germline assignment: CDR1 MNHEY and CDR2 SMNVEV (reference sequence). This CDR3 region has 15 residues. The CDR3 protein is CASSGGATKNSPLHF. CDR3 in DNA: TGTGCCAGCTCAGGGGGCGCGACAAAAAATTCACCCCTCCACTTT.

This clonotype was seen ten or more times. The rearrangement uses TRBV6-1 and TRBJ2-1; D gene uncertain. Germline CDR1 MNHNS, CDR2 SASEGT. V was shortened by 6 bases and J by 4 bases, with 10 bases between the two germline ends. This CDR3 spans 13 amino acids. The CDR3 sequence: CASSEQGYNEQFF. The CDR3 DNA follows: TGTGCCAGCAGCGAACAAGGATACAATGAGCAGTTCTTC.

This clonotype was counted a few times. The chain employs TRBV6-2 or TRBV6-3 and TRBJ2-4, with 10 bases fitting TRBD2. Trimming removed 7 bases from V and 4 bases from J; junction bases left unmatched: 7. Germline CDR1 is MNHEY and CDR2 is SVGEGT. The CDR3 extends over 15 amino acids. The DNA of the CDR3 is TGTGCCAGCACCGATGGAGCGGGGGGGAAAAACATTCAGTACTTC. Translated: CASTDGAGGKNIQYF.

This clonotype showed up just once. Lacking the conserved final phenylalanine or tryptophan, this CDR3 likely reflects a read error. V and J are TRBV19 and TRBJ2-1; D perhaps matches TRBD2 (6 bases). Germline values: CDR1 LNHDA, CDR2 SQIVND (reference sequence). Trimming cost V 4 bases and J 3 bases, with 7 bases left between them. This CDR3 spans 13 amino acids. CDR3 in DNA: TGTGCCAGTAGTAGGGACTTCTACAATGAGCAGTTCACC. This translates into CASSRDFYNEQFT.